This T cell receptor beta chain stems from a study of blood T cell repertoires in COVID-19. The assay was immunoSEQ multiplex PCR, and TCRdb's table has in-frame clones only and misses some. Of fewer than 350,000 clones in the sample, around four fifths were seen once. The CDR3 has 14 residues. The germline V gene has CDR1 KGHSH and CDR2 LQKENI. The germline V and J ends were trimmed by 2 bases and 3 bases, with 10 bases remaining between them. The receptor's source is a woman between 45 and 65 years old with active or convalescent COVID-19. Sequencing was performed on peripheral blood. The chain has TRBV18 and TRBJ1-1; D is uncertain. The CDR3 region is CASSPVAMDTEAFF. The DNA of the CDR3 is TGTGCCAGCTCACCAGTGGCAATGGACACTGAAGCTTTCTTT.